What follows are 32 T cell receptor beta chains derived from one specimen sequenced in a study of T cell changes during pregnancy in multiple sclerosis. Sequenced by immunoSEQ multiplex PCR; TCRdb stores in-frame clones only, minus some. The sample consists of tens of thousands of clones, about nine tenths of them appearing once. This material consisted of CD8+ T cells from peripheral blood mononuclear cells, taken in the first trimester of pregnancy. The receptors derive from a female donor with multiple sclerosis, enrolled in a pregnancy study.

The J gene is TRBJ1-1, the V gene TRBV19; TRBD1 matches at 8 bases. The CDR3 has 15 amino acids. Germline trimming cut 7 bases from V and 0 bases from J; bases unmatched to any gene: 7. Germline assignment: CDR1 LNHDA and CDR2 SQIVND (reference sequence). The chain's CDR3 is CASTLGQGMNTEAFF. The CDR3 region has the DNA TGTGCCAGTACCCTAGGACAGGGAATGAACACTGAAGCTTTCTTT. The variable domain in full, with the rest retrieved from reference TRBV19 and TRBJ1-1, is DGGITQSPKYLFRKEGQNVTLSCEQNLNHDAMYWYRQDPGQGLRLIYYSQIVNDFQKGDIAEGYSVSREKKESFPLTVTSAQKNPTAFYLCASTLGQGMNTEAFFGQGTRLTVV.

As DNA, the CDR3 is TGTGCCAGTAGTATGACTAGCGGGAGTTGGTACGAGCAGTACTTC. Translating it yields CASSMTSGSWYEQYF. The rearrangement links TRBV19 to TRBJ2-7; 12 positions match TRBD2. The trim removed 3 bases at V and 4 bases at J, leaving 4 bases unmatched. The CDR3 has 15 amino acids. Germline assignment: CDR1 LNHDA and CDR2 SQIVND (reference sequence).

The J gene is TRBJ2-1, the V gene TRBV9; 12 nucleotides line up with TRBD2. The germline gives CDR1 SGDLS, CDR2 YYNGEE. The CDR3 length is 19 residues. V trimming: 0 bases; J trimming: 9 bases; junction bases outside the gene matches: 16. CDR3 DNA: TGTGCCAGCAGCGTAGGGCAGGGGGCTAGCGGGAGGGCCGGAGGTGAGCAGTTCTTC. It yields the protein CASSVGQGASGRAGGEQFF.

This chain uses TRBV11-1 with TRBJ2-7; the match to TRBD2 covers 10 bases. Germline V gene lookup returns CDR1 SGHAT and CDR2 FQDESV (reference sequence). This CDR3 is 16 amino acids long. The trim removed 5 bases at V and 4 bases at J, leaving 11 bases unmatched. This CDR3 is CASSTRSGRPHYEQYF. The DNA of the CDR3 is TGTGCCAGCAGCACCCGTAGCGGGAGGCCCCATTACGAGCAGTACTTC.

The rearrangement links TRBV18 to TRBJ2-7; D unresolved. The V end was cut by 3 bases, the J end by 5 bases, with 8 bases between. The CDR3 consists of 12 residues. The V gene's germline CDR1 is KGHSH and CDR2 LQKENI. The CDR3 bases are TGTGCCAGCTCACCCCCCGGTAACGAGCAGTACTTC. Translating it yields CASSPPGNEQYF.

This clone was counted once. V gene TRBV4-3 combines with J gene TRBJ2-7; TRBD1 is a possible D gene (6 bases). Trimming left V 0 bases short and J 4 bases short, with 10 bases between. Looked up from germline, CDR1 is LGHNA and CDR2 is YSLEER. The CDR3 loop spans 14 amino acids. The CDR3 sequence is CASSQERGGYEQYF. CDR3 sequence (DNA): TGCGCCAGCAGCCAAGAACGAGGGGGATACGAGCAGTACTTC.

The rearrangement links TRBV27 to TRBJ2-7; weak D call: TRBD1 (6 bases). V lost 4 bases and J 4 bases, leaving 17 bases between the germline ends. CDR1 and CDR2 (germline): MNHEY, SMNVEV (reference sequence). The CDR3 covers 15 residues. The CDR3 loop reads CASSSVAGTPYEQYF. The CDR3 DNA reads TGTGCCAGCAGTTCCGTTGCCGGGACACCTTACGAGCAGTACTTC.

The CDR3 bases are TGTGCCAGCAGCTTGGGCAGTCTTGGCTACACCTTC. Amino acids: CASSLGSLGYTF. The chain combines TRBV5-6 with TRBJ1-2; D gene ambiguous. The CDR3 runs 12 residues. Trimming took 0 bases from V and 7 from J, leaving 7 bases between them. CDR1 and CDR2 from the germline V gene are SGHDT and YYEEEE.

The gene calls are TRBV7-9 and TRBJ1-5, with 8 bases that match TRBD1. The germline CDR1 and CDR2 sequences are SEHNR and FQNEAQ (reference sequence). The CDR3 runs to 15 residues. Trimming at V came to 5 bases and at J to 1 base, leaving 4 bases not matched to a gene. The CDR3 sequence: CASSPDRGSNQPQHF. The CDR3 DNA reads TGTGCCAGCAGCCCAGACAGGGGAAGCAATCAGCCCCAGCATTTT.

V usage is TRBV7-9 and J usage is TRBJ2-7, with D perhaps matching TRBD1 (5 bases). The germline V and J ends were trimmed by 6 bases and 6 bases, with 9 bases remaining between them. Per the germline V gene, CDR1 is SEHNR and CDR2 is FQNEAQ (reference sequence). This CDR3 is 11 amino acids long. CDR3 loop: CASSIGAEQYF. The CDR3 DNA sequence: TGTGCCAGCAGTATTGGGGCCGAGCAGTACTTC.

The J gene is TRBJ1-1, the V gene TRBV7-9, with a possible D match to TRBD1 (5 bases). This CDR3 has 14 amino acids. V shed 2 bases and J shed 3 bases, with 10 bases lying between them. The germline V gene encodes CDR1 SEHNR and CDR2 FQNEAQ (reference sequence). CDR3 protein: CASSLMGQDTEAFF. The DNA of the CDR3 is TGTGCCAGCAGCTTAATGGGGCAAGACACTGAAGCTTTCTTT.

The rearrangement links TRBV28 to TRBJ2-1; a possible D gene is TRBD2 (6 bases). The CDR3 consists of 17 residues. Trimming removed 3 bases at V and 0 bases at J, with 15 bases between. Germline V gene lookup returns CDR1 MDHEN and CDR2 SYDVKM. The CDR3 bases are TGTGCCAGCAGTTTTCTTTTGATCGGGAGCTCCTACAATGAGCAGTTCTTC. Translation gives CASSFLLIGSSYNEQFF.

The chain is built from TRBV10-3 and TRBJ2-1; D remains ambiguous. CDR3 length: 14 residues. Trimming took 3 bases from V and 6 from J, leaving 12 bases between them. Per the germline V gene, CDR1 is ENHRY and CDR2 is SYGVKD. CDR3 DNA sequence: TGTGCCATCAGTGACACAATACTACCCAATGAGCAGTTCTTC. Encoded protein: CAISDTILPNEQFF.

This clone has only one observation. Other nucleotide sequences from this sample produce the same CDR3. This rearrangement joins TRBV28 to TRBJ1-1; D uncertain. Germline CDR1 MDHEN, CDR2 SYDVKM. Trimming shortened V by 6 bases and J by 5 bases, and 10 bases separated the two germline ends. The CDR3 is 12 amino acids. This CDR3 is CASSLRGTEAFF. CDR3 DNA sequence: TGTGCCAGCAGCTTACGAGGGACTGAAGCTTTCTTT.

This clone was observed a single time. The V and J genes are TRBV7-9 and TRBJ2-1; 16 bases align to TRBD2. Germline V gene data show CDR1 as SEHNR and CDR2 as FQNEAQ (reference sequence). The CDR3 loop spans 18 amino acids. The ends lost 5 bases at V and 8 bases at J; junction bases unmatched: 12. In DNA form, the CDR3 reads TGTGCCAGCAGCCCGGGACTAGCGGGAGGGCCCATCTATTATGAGCAGTTCTTC. Protein product: CASSPGLAGGPIYYEQFF. The variable domain in full, with the rest retrieved from reference TRBV7-9 and TRBJ2-1, is DTGVSQNPRHKITKRGQNVTFRCDPISEHNRLYWYRQTLGQGPEFLTYFQNEAQLEKSRLLSDRFSAERPKGSFSTLEIQRTEQGDSAMYLCASSPGLAGGPIYYEQFFGPGTRLTVL.

The V gene is TRBV9, the J gene TRBJ2-7; 12 nucleotides match TRBD2. This CDR3 is built from 16 residues. The trim removed 0 bases at V and 2 bases at J, leaving 3 bases unmatched. In germline, CDR1 is SGDLS, CDR2 YYNGEE. In nucleotides, the CDR3 is TGTGCCAGCAGCGTAGGAGGACTAGCGGGGACCTACGAGCAGTACTTC. This gives the protein CASSVGGLAGTYEQYF.

This clone has just one count. The V and J genes are TRBV7-2 and TRBJ1-1; D is undetermined. Germline V gene lookup returns CDR1 SGHTA and CDR2 FQGNSA. The CDR3 covers 11 residues. The germline V and J ends were trimmed by 2 bases and 8 bases, with 6 bases remaining between them. The CDR3 nucleotides are TGTGCCAGCAGCTTAATGTCGGAAGCTTTCTTT. Its protein product is CASSLMSEAFF.

A single count supports this clone. The chain carries TRBV9 and TRBJ2-7; D not resolved. Germline loops: CDR1 SGDLS, CDR2 YYNGEE. This CDR3 has 14 residues. Trimming took off 1 base at V and 3 bases at J, with 11 bases between the two ends. CDR3: CASSVNSPGYEQYF. The DNA for the CDR3 is TGTGCCAGCAGCGTAAATTCACCAGGCTACGAGCAGTACTTC.

The J gene is TRBJ1-5, the V gene TRBV7-2; D possibly corresponds to TRBD1 (5 bases). CDR3 size: 13 residues. Between the trimmed V and J ends, which lost 8 bases and 9 bases, there was a span of 17 bases. From germline, CDR1 is SGHTA and CDR2 FQGNSA. DNA of the CDR3: TGTGCCAGCTCTTACCAGCAGGGTTCGCCCCAGCATTTT. It yields the protein CASSYQQGSPQHF.

This chain connects TRBV2 to TRBJ2-7; D might be TRBD2 (5 bases). Germline assignment: CDR1 SNHLY and CDR2 FYNNEI. V was pared by 6 bases and J by 3 bases, with 18 bases between. CDR3 length: 15 residues. The CDR3 sequence: CASRETQMGSYEQYF. CDR3 bases: TGTGCCAGCAGGGAAACCCAGATGGGGAGCTACGAGCAGTACTTC.

The V and J genes are TRBV7-2 and TRBJ2-7, with a weak D call TRBD2 (6 bases). V was trimmed by 1 base and J by 2 bases, leaving 12 bases between them. CDR1 SGHTA and CDR2 FQGNSA come from the germline V gene. The CDR3 has 15 amino acids. CDR3 coding DNA: TGTGCCAGCAGCTTAGGGGTAGCGGAACCCTACGAGCAGTACTTC. Translating gives CASSLGVAEPYEQYF. Supplemented by reference TRBV7-2 and TRBJ2-7, the full variable domain reads GAGVSQSPSNKVTEKGKDVELRCDPISGHTALYWYRQSLGQGLEFLIYFQGNSAPDKSGLPSDRFSAERTGGSVSTLTIQRTQQEDSAVYLCASSLGVAEPYEQYFGPGTRLTVT.

The chain couples TRBV15 to TRBJ2-7, with TRBD2 matching over 12 bases. This CDR3 region has 18 residues. Germline values: CDR1 LNHNV, CDR2 YYDKDF (reference sequence). Trimming removed 5 bases from V and 4 bases from J; junction bases left unmatched: 15. CDR3 sequence: CATSGGGIGLAGRYEQYF. Written as DNA, the CDR3 is TGTGCCACCAGCGGGGGGGGAATAGGACTAGCGGGAAGGTACGAGCAGTACTTC.

The chain has TRBV5-4 and TRBJ2-1, with 7 bases lining up with TRBD2. The V gene's germline CDR1 is SGHNT and CDR2 YYREEE (reference sequence). The length of the CDR3 is 18 residues. Germline trimming cut 0 bases from V and 4 bases from J; bases unmatched to any gene: 13. As DNA, the CDR3 is TGTGCCAGCAGCTTGGTCTCCCTCGCGGGAGTGGTGTACAATGAGCAGTTCTTC. Residues: CASSLVSLAGVVYNEQFF.

This clone was observed a single time. J is TRBJ1-2 and V is TRBV27; 9 bases agree with TRBD1. The CDR3 is 14 residues long. V dropped 5 bases and J dropped 2; count of bases not matched to a gene: 3. Germline V gives CDR1 MNHEY, CDR2 SMNVEV (reference sequence). CDR3 sequence: CASSLGTGNYGYTF. The CDR3 DNA follows: TGTGCCAGCAGTCTTGGGACAGGGAACTATGGCTACACCTTC.

This clone was detected a few times. At one end, the junction sequence differs from germline, possibly due to a read error. This chain joins TRBV6-1 and TRBJ2-5; 11 nucleotides match TRBD2. The CDR3 spans 15 residues. The germline gives CDR1 MNHNS, CDR2 SASEGT. The CDR3 is CASREGPSGRETQYF. CDR3 DNA: TGTGCCAGCAGGGAAGGACCTAGCGGGAGGGAGACCCAGTACTTC.

This chain links TRBV15 with TRBJ2-7, with 14 bases lining up with TRBD2. Trimming at V came to 4 bases and at J to 7 bases, leaving 9 bases not matched to a gene. The V gene's germline CDR1 is LNHNV and CDR2 YYDKDF (reference sequence). The length of the CDR3 is 16 residues. CDR3 DNA sequence: TGTGCCACCAGCACGGGACTAGCGGGAGTCTTAGGGGAGCAGTACTTC. It specifies CATSTGLAGVLGEQYF.

In its sample, this clone was seen once. The rearrangement links TRBV5-1 to TRBJ2-7; 7 positions match TRBD1. Unmatched junction bases numbered 9, after V lost 4 bases and J lost 2 bases. Per germline, CDR1 SGHRS and CDR2 YFSETQ. This CDR3 has 15 residues. CDR3 region: CASSIRTGPTYEQYF. In DNA, the CDR3 is TGCGCCAGCAGCATCCGGACAGGACCTACCTACGAGCAGTACTTC. The full variable domain, completed using reference TRBV5-1 and TRBJ2-7, is KAGVTQTPRYLIKTRGQQVTLSCSPISGHRSVSWYQQTPGQGLQFLFEYFSETQRNKGNFPGRFSGRQFSNSRSEMNVSTLELGDSALYLCASSIRTGPTYEQYFGPGTRLTVT.

This chain uses TRBV5-4 with TRBJ2-5; possible D gene TRBD1, 5 bases. The end of the DNA is better explained by TRBJ2-7, so the J call may be wrong. The CDR3 consists of 15 residues. The germline CDR1 and CDR2 sequences are SGHNT and YYREEE (reference sequence). CDR3 nucleotides: TGTGCCAGCAGCCTCCAGGTTGACAGTACCTACGAGCAGTACTTC. Its protein is CASSLQVDSTYEQYF.

The CDR3 DNA reads as TGTGCCAGCAGAGACAGGGTAGAGGGGCCCCAGCATTTT. It yields the protein CASRDRVEGPQHF. V is TRBV6-5 and J is TRBJ1-5, with 7 bases that match TRBD1. Germline V gene lookup returns CDR1 MNHEY and CDR2 SVGAGI. The CDR3 runs to 13 residues. V dropped 6 bases and J dropped 9; count of bases not matched to a gene: 8.

J is TRBJ1-1 and V is TRBV7-2; 7 bases match TRBD1. CDR3 length equals 16 residues. Germline CDR1 reads SGHTA; CDR2 reads FQGNSA. V lost 0 bases and J lost 3; bases outside the gene matches: 7. CDR3 in amino acids: CASSLALEGAYTEAFF. The CDR3 DNA reads TGTGCCAGCAGCTTAGCGCTTGAGGGGGCGTACACTGAAGCTTTCTTT. The whole variable domain, filled in from reference TRBV7-2 and TRBJ1-1, reads GAGVSQSPSNKVTEKGKDVELRCDPISGHTALYWYRQSLGQGLEFLIYFQGNSAPDKSGLPSDRFSAERTGGSVSTLTIQRTQQEDSAVYLCASSLALEGAYTEAFFGQGTRLTVV.

Remarks on this clone: Germline is not matched at one junction end, which may reflect a read error. V and J are TRBV7-7 and TRBJ2-1; 10 bases are a match to TRBD2. In germline, CDR1 is SSHAT, CDR2 FNYEAQ (reference sequence). The CDR3 is 15 residues long. CDR3 sequence reads: CASSPGLATYNEQFF. The CDR3 DNA reads as TGTGCTAGCAGCCCGGGACTAGCGACCTACAATGAGCAGTTCTTC.

This clone showed up just once. This chain connects TRBV11-1 to TRBJ1-2, with D possibly matching TRBD1 (6 bases). Deletions cut 2 bases from V and 0 bases from J, with 7 bases between. This CDR3 comprises 14 residues. The germline V gene has CDR1 SGHAT and CDR2 FQDESV (reference sequence). DNA of the CDR3: TGTGCCAGCAGCTTACAGGGGTCTAACTATGGCTACACCTTC. This codes for CASSLQGSNYGYTF.